The next 5 T cell receptor beta chains were all read from a single sample in a study of blood T cell repertoires in COVID-19. Profiling relied on immunoSEQ multiplex PCR, and the TCRdb table lists in-frame clones only, not all of them. This table holds 150,000 to 200,000 clones, 70% to 85% found once. The sequenced material came from PBMCs or T cells enriched from blood (not recorded which). All receptors come from a man over 45 who had recovered from COVID-19.

The chain combines TRBV19 with TRBJ2-3; D possibly corresponds to TRBD2 (5 bases). Germline CDR1 reads LNHDA; CDR2 reads SQIVND (reference sequence). V lost 5 bases and J 1 base, leaving 10 bases between the germline ends. CDR3 length: 14 residues. CDR3: CASSAPGGTDTQYF. The CDR3 DNA reads as TGTGCCAGTAGTGCCCCCGGGGGCACAGATACGCAGTATTTT.

The V gene is TRBV5-1, the J gene TRBJ1-4; maybe TRBD1 (6 bases). The germline V and J ends were trimmed by 4 bases and 8 bases, with 18 bases remaining between them. The V gene's germline CDR1 is SGHRS and CDR2 YFSETQ. The CDR3 totals 15 residues. CDR3 coding DNA: TGCGCCAGCAGCAACCGGGAAACAGGGCGAGAAAAACTGTTTTTT. This codes for CASSNRETGREKLFF.

The rearrangement uses TRBV30 and TRBJ2-7, with D perhaps TRBD1 (6 bases). Germline loops: CDR1 GTSNPN, CDR2 SVGIG (reference sequence). The V and J ends lost 0 bases and 5 bases respectively, with 14 bases between them. CDR3 length: 14 residues. DNA of the CDR3: TGTGCCTGGAGTGTACCAGGGGTAGGTAACGAGCAGTACTTC. It encodes CAWSVPGVGNEQYF.

The count of this clone is one. This chain links TRBV3-1 (or the pseudogene TRBV3-2) with TRBJ1-5; 9 bases line up with TRBD1. J was trimmed by 0 bases and V by 2 bases; bases with no gene match: 8. Germline values: CDR1 LGHDT, CDR2 YNNKEL (reference sequence). The CDR3 runs to 18 residues. In DNA, the CDR3 is TGTGCCAGCAGCCAATCCGGGACAGGGAGACCTAGCAATCAGCCCCAGCATTTT. This encodes CASSQSGTGRPSNQPQHF.

The J gene is TRBJ2-7, the V gene TRBV2, with 9 bases aligning to TRBD1. Germline-derived CDR1 and CDR2 are SNHLY and FYNNEI. V was clipped by 6 bases and J by 5 bases; unmatched bases: 8. This CDR3 contains 14 residues. CDR3 coding DNA: TGTGCCAGCAGGGAGGGACAGGGTTTTGACGAGCAGTACTTC. This gives the protein CASREGQGFDEQYF. Full variable domain (remainder filled in from reference TRBV2 and TRBJ2-7): EPEVTQTPSHQVTQMGQEVILRCVPISNHLYFYWYRQILGQKVEFLVSFYNNEISEKSEIFDDQFSVERPDGSNFTLKIRSTKLEDSAMYFCASREGQGFDEQYFGPGTRLTVT.